One and the same sample provided the 8 T cell receptor beta chains below, sequenced in a study of cytomegalovirus exposure and HLA in healthy donors. Both 60 Vbeta primers and 13 Jbeta primers went into the PCR. Sequencing used immunoSEQ multiplex PCR; TCRdb keeps in-frame clones, though not all of them. The sample holds approximately 130,000 clones, about two thirds seen once. Sequencing was done on a sample of PBMCs. The receptor set was obtained from a middle-aged woman in good health and CMV-seronegative.

This chain uses TRBV5-5 with TRBJ1-3; D is undetermined. Germline V gives CDR1 SGHKS, CDR2 YYEKEE (reference sequence). This CDR3 is built from 14 residues. The V end lost 0 bases, the J end lost 3 bases, and 7 bases lay between the germline ends. CDR3 bases: TGTGCCAGCAGCTTGGTGTGGAGTGGAAACACCATATATTTT. The encoded protein is CASSLVWSGNTIYF.

This chain links TRBV5-6 with TRBJ2-2, with TRBD1 matching over 9 bases. The V and J ends lost 0 bases and 4 bases, in that order; junction bases with no gene match: 7. Germline lookup yields CDR1 SGHDT and CDR2 YYEEEE. This CDR3 spans 17 amino acids. CDR3 loop: CASSLEVTGGGTGELFF. The CDR3 nucleotides are TGTGCCAGCAGCTTGGAGGTGACAGGGGGGGGCACCGGGGAGCTGTTTTTT.

V and J are TRBV7-2 and TRBJ1-2; 7 positions match TRBD1. This CDR3 has 14 amino acids. The trim removed 5 bases at V and 8 bases at J, leaving 11 bases unmatched. The germline V gene encodes CDR1 SGHTA and CDR2 FQGNSA. CDR3 loop: CASSPSTGREGYTF. CDR3 sequence (DNA): TGTGCCAGCAGCCCCTCGACAGGGAGAGAAGGCTACACCTTC. Supplemented by reference TRBV7-2 and TRBJ1-2, the full variable domain reads GAGVSQSPSNKVTEKGKDVELRCDPISGHTALYWYRQSLGQGLEFLIYFQGNSAPDKSGLPSDRFSAERTGGSVSTLTIQRTQQEDSAVYLCASSPSTGREGYTFGSGTRLTVV.

This chain joins TRBV28 and TRBJ1-2, with D unclear. CDR3 length: 14 amino acids. Per the germline V gene, CDR1 is MDHEN and CDR2 is SYDVKM. Deletions cut 2 bases from V and 8 bases from J, with 15 bases between. The DNA of the CDR3 is TGTGCCAGCAGTTTACCCCAGTACGCGAGGGGCTACACCTTC. Amino acid sequence: CASSLPQYARGYTF.

This sequence joins TRBV5-1 and TRBJ1-6, with 7 nucleotides matching TRBD1. The CDR3 is 15 residues long. The J segment lost 5 bases and the V segment lost 2 bases, leaving 4 bases of the junction unmatched. CDR1 is SGHRS and CDR2 is YFSETQ in the germline V gene. The CDR3, as DNA: TGCGCCAGCAGCTTCCAGACAGGGAATAATTCACCCCTCCACTTT. The encoded protein is CASSFQTGNNSPLHF. Filled out from reference TRBV5-1 and TRBJ1-6, the complete variable domain reads KAGVTQTPRYLIKTRGQQVTLSCSPISGHRSVSWYQQTPGQGLQFLFEYFSETQRNKGNFPGRFSGRQFSNSRSEMNVSTLELGDSALYLCASSFQTGNNSPLHFGNGTRLTVT.

This clone was seen once. In DNA, the CDR3 is TGTGCCAGCAGTGTCACAGGAAACACCGGGGAGCTGTTTTTT. It codes for CASSVTGNTGELFF. The chain employs TRBV2 and TRBJ2-2; tentative D call: TRBD1 (5 bases). V lost 4 bases and J 2 bases, leaving 8 bases between the germline ends. In germline, CDR1 is SNHLY, CDR2 FYNNEI. CDR3 length: 14 residues.

The V call is TRBV7-9, the J call TRBJ2-2; D ambiguous. V was trimmed by 3 bases and J by 8 bases, leaving 7 bases between them. CDR1 and CDR2 (germline): SEHNR, FQNEAQ (reference sequence). This CDR3 region has 12 residues. For the CDR3, the DNA is TGTGCCAGCAGCTTCCCCGGGGGGGAGCTGTTTTTT. Protein: CASSFPGGELFF.

The chain carries TRBV4-1 and TRBJ2-5; 11 positions match TRBD2. There are 17 residues in the CDR3. Per germline, CDR1 MGHRA and CDR2 YSYEKL. The V and J ends lost 0 bases and 4 bases, in that order; junction bases with no gene match: 7. The CDR3 reads CASSQDLGLAGGETQYF. The DNA of the CDR3 is TGCGCCAGCAGCCAAGATCTGGGGCTAGCGGGGGGAGAGACCCAGTACTTC.